Presented here are 2 T cell receptor beta chains from one specimen sequenced in a study of T cell responses to AZD1222 COVID-19 vaccine (dated by TCRdb to 2020 to 2022). Libraries were built with the immunoSEQ multiplex PCR assay. TCRdb obtained this table from immuneACCESS and retained in-frame rearrangements with V and J assigned. These tables miss some clones; where compared with another copy, unresolved V genes account for less than half of the shortfall, and the remainder is unexplained. A total of about 180,000 clones appear in this sample, about 86% of them only once. The ten largest account for approximately 8% of the sample. This sample's time point label indicates: baseline before first vaccination. Sequencing used peripheral blood, obtained on day 0 of AZD1222 vaccination. These receptors originate from an adult in good health.

V and J are TRBV6-4 and TRBJ2-5; D uncertain. Trimming left V 7 bases short and J 5 bases short, with 8 bases between. This CDR3 is built from 11 residues. Germline V gene data show CDR1 as MRHNA and CDR2 as SNTAGT. The CDR3 is CASKGGETQYF. The CDR3 DNA sequence: TGTGCCAGCAAGGGTGGGGAGACCCAGTACTTC.

The V gene is TRBV6-1, the J gene TRBJ2-7, with TRBD2 matching over 8 bases. Germline V gives CDR1 MNHNS, CDR2 SASEGT. V lost 0 bases to trimming and J lost 3 bases; unmatched junction nucleotides: 7. The CDR3 consists of 16 residues. This CDR3 is CASSEAASGGLYEQYF. Written as DNA, the CDR3 is TGTGCCAGCAGTGAAGCAGCGAGCGGGGGACTCTACGAGCAGTACTTC.